These T cell receptor beta chains were read from a single sample in a study of blood T cell repertoires in COVID-19. Produced via immunoSEQ multiplex PCR; TCRdb's table is partial and in-frame only. The data contain approximately 17,000 clones, about 91% of them singletons. The sample taken for sequencing was PBMCs or T cells enriched from blood (not recorded which). Receptors were obtained from a woman aged 25 to 39 who had recovered from COVID-19. CDR3s include the opening cysteine and the closing phenylalanine or tryptophan. A D gene is named only where the DNA matches it firmly. Rows may omit the clone size; those that give it use once, few, many or a size class.

clone size	J gene	V gene	D gene	CDR3 DNA	CDR3 protein
NA	TRBJ2-7	TRBV25-1	NA	TGTGCCAGCGGCGACTCCGGTACAGGGAACTCCTACGAGCAGTACTTC	CASGDSGTGNSYEQYF
NA	TRBJ1-5	TRBV4-1	TRBD1	TGCGCCAGCAGCCGAGAACCGGGACAGGGAGGTCAGCCCCAGCATTTT	CASSREPGQGGQPQHF
NA	TRBJ2-2	TRBV5-5	NA	TGTGCCAGCAACACGGACGGGGACACCGGGGAGCTGTTTTTT	CASNTDGDTGELFF
NA	TRBJ2-7	TRBV28	TRBD1	TGTGCCAGCAGAGCACAGGGGAACTACGAGCAGTACTTC	CASRAQGNYEQYF
once	TRBJ2-2	TRBV28	NA	TGTGCCAGCGATATGGTTGACAGGAACACCGGGGAGCTGTTTTTT	CASDMVDRNTGELFF
NA	TRBJ2-5	TRBV2	NA	TGTGCCAGCAACCGGGACAAACAAGAGACCCAGTACTTC	CASNRDKQETQYF
NA	TRBJ2-6	TRBV27	NA	TGTGCCAGCAGTTTAGATGGGCCAGGGTACTCTGGGGCCAACGTCCTGACTTTC	CASSLDGPGYSGANVLTF
NA	TRBJ2-2	TRBV12-3/TRBV12-4	NA	TGTGCCAGCACCGGACTGAACACCGGGGAGCTGTTTTTT	CASTGLNTGELFF
NA	TRBJ1-4	TRBV11-1	TRBD1	TGTGCCAGCAGCTTGGGGACAGTCGAAAAACTGTTTTTT	CASSLGTVEKLFF
few	TRBJ2-5	TRBV19	NA	TGTGCCAGTAGTCTAACACGCCCGGACTGGGGGGGCGAGACCCAGTACTTC	CASSLTRPDWGGETQYF
NA	TRBJ2-3	TRBV5-1	NA	TGCGCCAGCAGCTTGGAGAAGGGGACAGATACGCAGTATTTT	CASSLEKGTDTQYF
NA	TRBJ1-1	TRBV2	TRBD1	TGTGCCAGCGACAGGGGGCTAGAAGCTTTCTTT	CASDRGLEAFF
NA	TRBJ1-4	TRBV3-1/TRBV3-2	TRBD1	TGTGCCAGCAGCCCCCGGTCGGGACAGCTGAATGAAAAACTGTTTTTT	CASSPRSGQLNEKLFF
NA	TRBJ1-2	TRBV19	NA	TGTGCCAGTAGTATAGACAGTTACTATGGCTACACCTTC	CASSIDSYYGYTF
once	TRBJ2-3	TRBV4-2	NA	TGTGCCAGCAGCCCGACAACTAGCACAGATACGCAGTATTTT	CASSPTTSTDTQYF
NA	TRBJ1-5	TRBV6-5	NA	TGTGCCAGCAGCCCGGGTTTCGGGAGGAATCAGCCCCAGCATTTT	CASSPGFGRNQPQHF
NA	TRBJ1-5	TRBV6-2/TRBV6-3	NA	TGTGCCAGCAGCCCCGGTGAGGGAGGGACCCAGCATTTT	CASSPGEGGTQHF
NA	TRBJ1-3	TRBV5-4	NA	TGTGCCAGCAGCTTGACAGCCTCTGGAAACACCATATATTTT	CASSLTASGNTIYF
once	TRBJ1-4	TRBV12-1	NA	TGTGCCAGCAGCTTAGCAAATCACCCCTTGGGAGCTAATGAAAAACTGTTTTTT	CASSLANHPLGANEKLFF
NA	TRBJ1-6	TRBV5-8	TRBD1	TGTGCCAGCAGCTTGCGACAGGGAGGTTCACCCCTCCACTTT	CASSLRQGGSPLHF
NA	TRBJ2-1	TRBV3-1/TRBV3-2	TRBD1	TGTGCCAGCAGCCAGGGAACAGGGGTTGAGGAGCAGTTCTTC	CASSQGTGVEEQFF
NA	TRBJ2-1	TRBV10-3	NA	TGTGCCATCAGTGCCGGCGTAGGGGGCTCCTACAATGAGCAGTTCTTC	CAISAGVGGSYNEQFF
NA	TRBJ1-5	TRBV7-8	NA	TGTGCCAGCAGCTTAGGCTCGGGTTATAGCAATCAGCCCCAGCATTTT	CASSLGSGYSNQPQHF
NA	TRBJ2-2	TRBV6-1	NA	TGTGCCAGCAGTGATTACAGGATGAACACCGGGGAGCTGTTTTTT	CASSDYRMNTGELFF
NA	TRBJ1-1	TRBV6-5	NA	TGTGCCAGCAGTTACCCGCTACAGGATCGGAACACTGAAGCTTTCTTT	CASSYPLQDRNTEAFF
NA	TRBJ2-7	TRBV6-2/TRBV6-3	NA	TGTGCCAGCAGCCCGGGACATCCAGACGAGCAGTACTTC	CASSPGHPDEQYF
NA	TRBJ2-2	TRBV9	NA	TGTGCCAGCAGCGTTCGGGGCACCGGGGAGCTGTTTTTT	CASSVRGTGELFF
NA	TRBJ1-1	TRBV6-2/TRBV6-3	TRBD1	TGTGCCAGCAGTCGACAGGGGGCGACTGAAGCTTTCTTT	CASSRQGATEAFF
NA	TRBJ2-5	TRBV4-3	TRBD2	TGCGCCAGCAGCCAAGATTTCGGGAGGGGAGAGACCCAGTACTTC	CASSQDFGRGETQYF
NA	TRBJ1-6	TRBV6-5	NA	TGTGCCAGCAGAACAGGGTTCTCCTATAATTCACCCCTCCACTTT	CASRTGFSYNSPLHF
once	TRBJ2-7	TRBV2	NA	TGTGCCAGCAGTGAAGGGGTATTAGGGGACTACGAGCAGTACTTC	CASSEGVLGDYEQYF
NA	TRBJ2-4	TRBV28	NA	TGTGCCAGCAGCCTAGGGGTCCAAAACATTCAGTACTTC	CASSLGVQNIQYF
NA	TRBJ1-1	TRBV30	NA	TGTGCCTGGAGTGTATGGTCAGGCCCCGGGAGGAACACTGAAGCTTTCTTT	CAWSVWSGPGRNTEAFF
NA	TRBJ1-3	TRBV7-2	TRBD1	TGTGCCAGCAGCTTAGCCCCGGGACAGGGGATGGGCGGAAACACCATATATTTT	CASSLAPGQGMGGNTIYF
NA	TRBJ1-6	TRBV6-5	TRBD1	TGTGCCAGCAGTATCAGGGGGTATAATTCACCCCTCCACTTT	CASSIRGYNSPLHF
NA	TRBJ1-4	TRBV27	NA	TGTGCCAGCAGTCCGTCCTTTGCAACTAATGAAAAACTGTTTTTT	CASSPSFATNEKLFF
NA	TRBJ2-1	TRBV27	NA	TGTGCCAGCAGTTATCAGGGCCGCTACAATGAGCAGTTCTTC	CASSYQGRYNEQFF
NA	TRBJ2-3	TRBV11-3	NA	TGTGCCAGCAGCTTAGGTGACGGGGTAACAGATACGCAGTATTTT	CASSLGDGVTDTQYF
NA	TRBJ1-3	TRBV14	NA	TGTGCCAGCAGCCAAGAACGAACTGGTGGAAACACCATATATTTT	CASSQERTGGNTIYF
NA	TRBJ1-2	TRBV11-2	NA	TGTGCCAGCAGCCGGACGGACTCTAACTATGGCTACACCTTC	CASSRTDSNYGYTF
NA	TRBJ2-5	TRBV29-1	TRBD1	TGCAGCGTTCCCCGGGACAGGGGACGATCGGAGACCCAGTACTTC	CSVPRDRGRSETQYF
NA	TRBJ2-1	TRBV11-3	TRBD2	TGTGCCAGCAGCTTAGAGCTAGCGGGGGTCAATGAGCAGTTCTTC	CASSLELAGVNEQFF
NA	TRBJ2-7	TRBV29-1	NA	TGCAGCGTTGAAGAGTTCAGGGACTTCTACGAGCAGTACTTC	CSVEEFRDFYEQYF
NA	TRBJ2-2	TRBV24-1	NA	TGTGCCACCAGTGTAGCGCCCGGGGAGCTGTTTTTT	CATSVAPGELFF
NA	TRBJ2-7	TRBV7-2	NA	TGTGCCAGCAGCTTAGTCGGGGAGGTCGAGCAGTACTTC	CASSLVGEVEQYF
NA	TRBJ2-6	TRBV11-2	NA	TGTGCCAGCAGCTTAGTGGCAGTCCCAAGCTCTGGGGCCAACGTCCTGACTTTC	CASSLVAVPSSGANVLTF
NA	TRBJ1-5	TRBV30	NA	TGTGCCTGGAGTGGGGGAGCGAATCAGCCCCAGCATTTT	CAWSGGANQPQHF
NA	TRBJ1-1	TRBV10-3	NA	TGTGCCATCAGTACCGGGACATCGGGCACTGAAGCTTTCTTT	CAISTGTSGTEAFF
NA	TRBJ1-6	TRBV6-4	NA	TGTGCCAGCAGTGACGAGGTGCGGGCCAAATTTTCTCTATATAATTCACCCCTCCACTTT	CASSDEVRAKFSLYNSPLHF
NA	TRBJ1-1	TRBV24-1	TRBD1	TGTGCCACCAGTGATCGGACAGGGATGGAAGCTTTCTTT	CATSDRTGMEAFF
NA	TRBJ1-2	TRBV4-3	TRBD1	TGCGCCAGCACACCCCAGGGGGCGGCTAACTATGGCTACACCTTC	CASTPQGAANYGYTF
NA	TRBJ1-5	TRBV6-4	TRBD1	TGTGCCAGCAGCGCCGGGACAGGGAACAATCAGCCCCAGCATTTT	CASSAGTGNNQPQHF
NA	TRBJ2-3	TRBV7-3	NA	TGTGCCAGCAGCTTAAGGGACTTAGATACGCAGTATTTT	CASSLRDLDTQYF
NA	TRBJ2-7	TRBV4-3	NA	TGCGCCAGCAGCCAAGAGGGAGCATCCGAGCAGTACTTC	CASSQEGASEQYF
once	TRBJ2-7	TRBV10-3	TRBD1	TGTGCCATCAGTGTAGACAGGGGGTCCCCCTACGAGCAGTACTTC	CAISVDRGSPYEQYF